The 3 T cell receptor beta chains below were found in one sample sequenced in a study of T-cell reconstitution after alpha-beta-depleted transplantation in children. The authors prepared the TCRbeta library with unique molecular identifiers. Each CDR3 protein is one row after TCRdb ran MiXCR on the PCR reads. The sample has hundreds of thousands of distinct CDR3 sequences, about an eighth seen once. Sequencing used PBMCs from the stem cell graft donor, obtained from the stem cell graft. All receptors come from a human donor who donated a stem cell graft to a child with combined immunodeficiency.

In its sample, this clonotype was seen a few times. This chain joins TRBV29-1 and TRBJ2-3; possibly TRBD1 for D (6 bases). Germline-derived CDR1 and CDR2 are SQVTM and ANQGSEA. The V end lost 4 bases, the J end lost 4 bases, and 6 bases lay between the germline ends. The CDR3 covers 11 residues. CDR3 DNA: TGCAGCGTTGCAGGGGCAGATACGCAGTATTTT. Its protein is CSVAGADTQYF.

This clonotype was counted at least ten times. The chain links TRBV12-3 or TRBV12-4 to TRBJ1-2; D may be TRBD1 (5 bases). The CDR3 runs 14 residues. Trimming left V 5 bases short and J 0 bases short, with 10 bases between. The CDR3, as DNA: TGTGCCAGCAGTGCTGACAGAACTAACTATGGCTACACCTTC. It encodes CASSADRTNYGYTF.

This chain connects TRBV7-9 to TRBJ2-4; D not certain. The CDR3 sequence is 14 residues long. The V and J ends lost 6 bases and 0 bases respectively, with 9 bases between them. The germline V gene encodes CDR1 SEHNR and CDR2 FQNEAQ (reference sequence). In DNA form, the CDR3 reads TGTGCCAGCAGTGGACCGTTAGCCAAAAACATTCAGTACTTC. This gives the protein CASSGPLAKNIQYF.